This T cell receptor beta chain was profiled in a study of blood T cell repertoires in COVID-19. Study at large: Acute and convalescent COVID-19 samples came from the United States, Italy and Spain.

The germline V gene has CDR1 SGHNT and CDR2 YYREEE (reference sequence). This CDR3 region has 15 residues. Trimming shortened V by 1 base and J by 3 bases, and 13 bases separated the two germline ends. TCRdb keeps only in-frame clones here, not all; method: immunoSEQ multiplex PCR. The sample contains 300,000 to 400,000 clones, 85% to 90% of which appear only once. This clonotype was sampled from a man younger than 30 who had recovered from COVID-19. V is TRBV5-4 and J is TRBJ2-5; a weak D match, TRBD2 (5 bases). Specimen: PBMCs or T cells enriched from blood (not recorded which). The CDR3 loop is CASSLFPLGEETQYF. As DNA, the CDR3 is TGTGCCAGCAGCTTGTTCCCACTGGGAGAAGAGACCCAGTACTTC. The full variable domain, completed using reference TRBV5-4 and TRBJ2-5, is ETGVTQSPTHLIKTRGQQVTLRCSSQSGHNTVSWYQQALGQGPQFIFQYYREEENGRGNFPPRFSGLQFPNYSSELNVNALELDDSALYLCASSLFPLGEETQYFGPGTRLLVL.